Each of the 2 T cell receptor beta chains below was sequenced from the same sample in a study of T cell clonotyping in hematopoietic cell transplantation. Data came from immunoSEQ multiplex PCR; TCRdb stores just in-frame clones and leaves some out. The sample has 4,500 to 6,500 clones; approximately 80% are singletons. The sequences come from peripheral blood mononuclear cells, collected 30 days after allogeneic stem cell transplant. Every receptor here comes from a male patient between 60 and 69 years old who had an allogeneic stem cell transplant from an unrelated donor, so the T cells may come from the graft donor. Some clones in this sample may be carry-over from other donors' samples.

CDR3 DNA sequence: TGTGCCTGGAGTGCTCATCAGGGGGCCTATGGCTACACCTTC. This sequence encodes CAWSAHQGAYGYTF. V usage is TRBV30 and J usage is TRBJ1-2; 8 nucleotides agree with TRBD1. Germline V gene data show CDR1 as GTSNPN and CDR2 as SVGIG (reference sequence). The CDR3 has 14 amino acids. Losses at the gene ends were 1 base for V and 4 bases for J; bases not matched to a gene: 5.

V is TRBV4-3 and J is TRBJ1-4; maybe TRBD1 (6 bases). From germline, CDR1 is LGHNA and CDR2 YSLEER. The CDR3 spans 15 residues. V gave up 0 bases and J gave up 5 bases, with 10 bases separating them. The CDR3 DNA is TGCGCCAGCAGCCAAGATGTAGGGACAAATGAAAAACTGTTTTTT. As protein: CASSQDVGTNEKLFF.